This passage covers 32 T cell receptor beta chains from one sample sequenced in a study of spatial heterogeneity in lung cancer (dated by TCRdb to between 2018 and 2021). The time point label for this specimen denotes: sample taken at primary tumor resection. TCR sequencing used whole RNA extracted from tumor and nontumor lung tissue, or from cryopreserved PBMC samples, without cell sorting. The library was built by means of 5' RACE. Instrument on record: NextSeq 500. Using fastp trimming at Q25 and MiXCR clonotype assembly, TCRdb reanalyzed the public sequencing data and kept in-frame beta chains. One record per CDR3 amino acid sequence lists the most common genes and DNA. The sample data list around 87,000 distinct CDR3 sequences, and approximately 12% of these were observed just once. The ten largest make up approximately 39% of the sample. The input for sequencing was PBMCs, taken at surgery. The receptors come from a male donor with early-stage non-small cell lung cancer.

This chain connects TRBV9 to TRBJ2-2; weak D call: TRBD2 (5 bases). In germline, CDR1 is SGDLS, CDR2 YYNGEE. CDR3 length: 16 amino acids. Trimming left V 3 bases short and J 0 bases short, with 12 bases between. The CDR3 reads CASSGGSSSNTGELFF. CDR3 nucleotide sequence: TGTGCCAGCAGCGGAGGGAGCTCCTCGAACACCGGGGAGCTGTTTTTT.

The chain carries TRBV24-1 and TRBJ2-5; no clear D. Trimming removed 1 base from V and 1 base from J, with 0 bases in between. The CDR3 runs to 12 residues. Germline values: CDR1 KGHDR, CDR2 SFDVKD. CDR3 sequence reads: CATSDFQETQYF. The CDR3 DNA reads TGTGCCACCAGTGATTTCCAAGAGACCCAGTACTTC.

This clonotype has a handful of counts. The chain recombines TRBV7-2 with TRBJ1-5; no clear D. The CDR3 has 14 residues. CDR1 is SGHTA, CDR2 FQGNSA, per germline. Trimming left V 0 bases short and J 3 bases short, with 6 bases between. The CDR3 nucleotides read TGTGCCAGCAGCTTAGCAGAATTCAATCAGCCCCAGCATTTT. Protein: CASSLAEFNQPQHF. Full variable domain (rest looked up from reference TRBV7-2 and TRBJ1-5): GAGVSQSPSNKVTEKGKDVELRCDPISGHTALYWYRQSLGQGLEFLIYFQGNSAPDKSGLPSDRFSAERTGGSVSTLTIQRTQQEDSAVYLCASSLAEFNQPQHFGDGTRLSIL.

This clonotype was counted ten times or more. J is TRBJ2-7 and V is TRBV2; 8 bases agree with TRBD1. From germline, CDR1 is SNHLY and CDR2 FYNNEI. The CDR3 extends over 15 amino acids. Trimming took 7 bases from V and 5 from J; bases not matched to a gene: 13. CDR3 sequence: CASTGTGPEDHEQYF. The CDR3 region has the DNA TGTGCCAGCACCGGGACAGGACCCGAGGACCACGAGCAGTACTTC.

The J gene is TRBJ2-3, the V gene TRBV2; D is undetermined. CDR3 length: 12 residues. V was pared by 2 bases and J by 3 bases, with 3 bases between. Germline V gene sequence: CDR1 SNHLY, CDR2 FYNNEI. CDR3 sequence reads: CASSEITDTQYF. As DNA, the CDR3 is TGTGCCAGCAGTGAAATAACAGATACGCAGTATTTT.

The chain carries TRBV7-2 and TRBJ2-2; tentatively, D is TRBD1 (7 bases). Germline CDR1 is SGHTA and CDR2 is FQGNSA. The CDR3 runs 16 residues. V was clipped by 6 bases and J by 3 bases, with 17 bases between them. CDR3 coding DNA: TGTGCCAGCAGGTCCCCGGGCAGGGGGGACACCGGGGAGCTGTTTTTT. This codes for CASRSPGRGDTGELFF.

The chain has TRBV29-1 and TRBJ2-3; D remains unclear. Trimming removed 2 bases at V and 1 base at J, with 7 bases between. The CDR3 runs 13 residues. The germline gives CDR1 SQVTM, CDR2 ANQGSEA. CDR3 region: CSVEFVGTDTQYF. In nucleotides, the CDR3 is TGCAGCGTTGAATTTGTAGGCACAGATACGCAGTATTTT.

The sample holds a few counts of this clonotype. This rearrangement joins TRBV7-2 to TRBJ1-6; D not resolved. The CDR3 length is 12 residues. The V and J ends lost 3 bases and 9 bases respectively, with 6 bases between them. Germline CDR1 is SGHTA and CDR2 is FQGNSA. DNA for the CDR3: TGTGCCAGCAGCTTTAAAGGTTCACCCCTCCACTTT. Translating gives CASSFKGSPLHF.

Only a few counts were recorded for this clonotype. This sequence joins TRBV7-6 and TRBJ2-3; 8 bases line up with TRBD2. CDR3 length: 16 residues. The junction had 10 bases not matched to a gene; V was cut back by 3 bases and J by 5 bases. Germline V lookup: CDR1 SGHVS, CDR2 FNYEAQ. This CDR3 reads CASSFTTGGQGDTQYF. The CDR3, as DNA: TGTGCCAGCAGCTTTACCACGGGGGGGCAGGGAGATACGCAGTATTTT.

V and J are TRBV5-6 and TRBJ1-6; D ambiguous. Germline CDR1 reads SGHDT; CDR2 reads YYEEEE. Trimming left V 0 bases short and J 16 bases short, with 14 bases between. The CDR3 runs 13 residues. The CDR3, as DNA: TGTGCCAGCAGCTTGGGCAACGCCATTACTCTCCACTTT. The encoded protein is CASSLGNAITLHF.

This clonotype was counted a few times. The chain carries TRBV20-1 and TRBJ1-5; D is unclear. V dropped 7 bases and J dropped 0 bases, with 10 bases sitting between them. Germline CDR1 and CDR2: DFQATT and SNEGSKA (reference sequence). The CDR3 extends over 13 amino acids. The CDR3 DNA is TGCAGTGGGTATGGGCATAGCAATCAGCCCCAGCATTTT. It encodes CSGYGHSNQPQHF.

This clonotype was counted only a few times. The chain carries TRBV19 and TRBJ1-5; D call uncertain. The CDR3 is 15 amino acids. Germline CDR1 reads LNHDA; CDR2 reads SQIVND (reference sequence). Trimming stripped 6 bases from V and 4 bases from J, with 16 bases between. The CDR3, as DNA: TGTGCCAGTAGCGCCGGGCAGCCCAGGAATCAGCCCCAGCATTTT. Translated, it gives CASSAGQPRNQPQHF. The whole variable domain, remainder taken from reference TRBV19 and TRBJ1-5, is DGGITQSPKYLFRKEGQNVTLSCEQNLNHDAMYWYRQDPGQGLRLIYYSQIVNDFQKGDIAEGYSVSREKKESFPLTVTSAQKNPTAFYLCASSAGQPRNQPQHFGDGTRLSIL.

This clonotype was picked up a small number of times. Relative to the germline gene, one junction end is altered; a read error may explain this. The V gene is TRBV29-1, the J gene TRBJ2-1, with 8 bases that match TRBD1. CDR1 is SQVTM, CDR2 ANQGSEA, per germline. CDR3 length: 12 amino acids. In nucleotides, the CDR3 is TGCAGCATTGACAGGGGAGGCAATGAGCAGTTCTTC. This gives the protein CSIDRGGNEQFF.

This clonotype turned up a few times. The V and J genes are TRBV29-1 and TRBJ2-7; the match to TRBD1 covers 11 bases. V lost 6 bases to trimming and J lost 1 base; unmatched junction nucleotides: 5. CDR3 length equals 14 residues. Germline V gene sequence: CDR1 SQVTM, CDR2 ANQGSEA. The CDR3 here is CSVGTGGASYEQYF. For the CDR3, the DNA is TGCAGCGTAGGGACAGGGGGAGCGTCCTACGAGCAGTACTTC.

The chain recombines TRBV4-3 with TRBJ1-2, with D unclear. V was shortened by 0 bases and J by 4 bases, with 12 bases between the two germline ends. Germline V lookup: CDR1 LGHNA, CDR2 YSLEER. The CDR3 spans 15 residues. The DNA of the CDR3 is TGCGCCAGCAGCCAAGAGTTTCAGGTGGTCTATGGCTACACCTTC. Translating gives CASSQEFQVVYGYTF.

This clonotype was seen repeatedly, ten times or more. The chain joins TRBV12-3 or TRBV12-4 to TRBJ1-4, with TRBD1 matching 7 bases. The CDR3 totals 15 residues. Germline trimming cut 6 bases from V and 6 bases from J; bases unmatched to any gene: 10. CDR3 protein: CASRHRQGVDEKLFF. The CDR3 bases are TGTGCCAGCAGGCATCGTCAGGGGGTAGATGAAAAACTGTTTTTT.

The chain has TRBV20-1 and TRBJ2-1, with 16 bases aligning to TRBD2. Trimming took 2 bases from V and 7 from J; bases not matched to a gene: 8. The CDR3 contains 17 residues. Germline lookup yields CDR1 DFQATT and CDR2 SNEGSKA (reference sequence). The CDR3 DNA reads TGCAGTGCTAGAAGGGGGACTAGCGGGAGGGCCGTGAATGAGCAGTTCTTC. Its translation: CSARRGTSGRAVNEQFF.

The chain couples TRBV20-1 to TRBJ1-5; tentative D call: TRBD1 (5 bases). Trimming left V 0 bases short and J 2 bases short, with 14 bases between. The germline CDR1 and CDR2 sequences are DFQATT and SNEGSKA (reference sequence). This CDR3 spans 16 amino acids. CDR3 amino acids: CSARDRRGWGNQPQHF. CDR3 DNA: TGCAGTGCTAGAGATCGAAGGGGATGGGGCAATCAGCCCCAGCATTTT.

V usage is TRBV6-2 or TRBV6-3 and J usage is TRBJ2-7; a possible D gene is TRBD1 (6 bases). V was pared by 0 bases and J by 10 bases, with 10 bases between. Germline V gene sequence: CDR1 MNHEY, CDR2 SVGEGT. The CDR3 has 12 amino acids. CDR3 in DNA: TGTGCCAGCAGTTACTCGCAGGGGTTCCAGTACTTC. Its translation: CASSYSQGFQYF.

The chain has TRBV5-1 and TRBJ2-3; D is undetermined. V gave up 0 bases and J gave up 4 bases, with 12 bases separating them. This CDR3 has 15 amino acids. Germline-derived CDR1 and CDR2 are SGHRS and YFSETQ. For the CDR3, the DNA is TGCGCCAGCAGCTTGGGGGGTACCTTGGCAGATACGCAGTATTTT. Protein: CASSLGGTLADTQYF.

V usage is TRBV30 and J usage is TRBJ1-1; D not certain. Trimming took off 5 bases at V and 1 base at J, with 5 bases between the two ends. This CDR3 comprises 11 residues. The germline V gene has CDR1 GTSNPN and CDR2 SVGIG (reference sequence). The CDR3 nucleotides are TGTGCCTGGGGCAGGAACACTGAAGCTTTCTTT. As protein: CAWGRNTEAFF.

This chain uses TRBV7-2 with TRBJ2-6; 8 bases line up with TRBD1. The trim removed 5 bases at V and 2 bases at J, leaving 8 bases unmatched. The CDR3 totals 17 residues. CDR1 and CDR2 from the germline V gene are SGHTA and FQGNSA. In DNA form, the CDR3 reads TGTGCCAGCAGCACCCTCGGACAGGGTGCTGGGGCCAACGTCCTGACTTTC. Its protein product is CASSTLGQGAGANVLTF. Full variable domain (outside the CDR3, taken from reference TRBV7-2 and TRBJ2-6): GAGVSQSPSNKVTEKGKDVELRCDPISGHTALYWYRQSLGQGLEFLIYFQGNSAPDKSGLPSDRFSAERTGGSVSTLTIQRTQQEDSAVYLCASSTLGQGAGANVLTFGAGSRLTVL.

The chain uses TRBV20-1 and TRBJ2-3; 11 bases align to TRBD2. The CDR3 runs 13 residues. Germline V gives CDR1 DFQATT, CDR2 SNEGSKA (reference sequence). Trimming at V came to 7 bases and at J to 5 bases, leaving 5 bases not matched to a gene. CDR3 nucleotide sequence: TGCAGTGAACTAGCGGGAGCTGGAGATACGCAGTATTTT. Its protein product is CSELAGAGDTQYF.

The J gene is TRBJ2-5, the V gene TRBV12-3 or TRBV12-4; 10 bases align to TRBD1. The CDR3 extends over 14 amino acids. Losses at the gene ends were 7 bases for V and 2 bases for J; bases not matched to a gene: 4. Here the CDR3 reads CASKLDRGQETQYF. CDR3 nucleotides: TGTGCCAGCAAGCTGGACAGGGGGCAAGAGACCCAGTACTTC.

This clonotype has a handful of counts. The chain joins TRBV5-6 to TRBJ1-2; 8 positions match TRBD1. CDR1 and CDR2 (germline): SGHDT, YYEEEE. Losses at the gene ends were 4 bases for V and 3 bases for J; bases not matched to a gene: 8. The CDR3 totals 15 residues. CDR3: CASSRDRGLDYGYTF. CDR3 nucleotide sequence: TGTGCCAGCAGCCGAGACAGGGGATTGGACTATGGCTACACCTTC.

The V call is TRBV30, the J call TRBJ1-3; D ambiguous. The length of the CDR3 is 13 residues. CDR1 is GTSNPN, CDR2 SVGIG, per germline (reference sequence). The ends were cut back, 1 base at V and 4 bases at J, with 8 bases in the middle. CDR3 bases: TGTGCCTGGAGTGATCACTTCGGAAACACCATATATTTT. Translating it yields CAWSDHFGNTIYF.

V is TRBV7-6 and J is TRBJ1-1; D perhaps matches TRBD1 (6 bases). V lost 1 base, J lost 2 bases, and 11 bases lay in between. The germline CDR1 and CDR2 sequences are SGHVS and FNYEAQ. The CDR3 is made up of 15 amino acids. CDR3 residues: CASSLVGAGNTEAFF. As DNA, the CDR3 is TGTGCCAGCAGCTTAGTGGGGGCAGGCAACACTGAAGCTTTCTTT.

This clonotype occurred many times. The CDR3 coding sequence is TGTGCCAGCAGTAAGGGACAGGGACCCTACGAGCAGTACTTC. This gives the protein CASSKGQGPYEQYF. This chain joins TRBV6-2 or TRBV6-3 and TRBJ2-7; 9 nucleotides line up with TRBD1. In germline, CDR1 is MNHEY, CDR2 SVGEGT. The V gene end was trimmed by 5 bases and the J gene end by 2 bases; junction bases not matched to a gene: 4. The CDR3 totals 14 residues.

In this sample, this clonotype turned up many times. The rearrangement joins TRBV3-1 to TRBJ2-7; D not certain. The CDR3 contains 14 residues. With 4 bases removed from V and 1 base from J, the gap between germline ends came to 11 bases. Germline loops: CDR1 LGHDT, CDR2 YNNKEL (reference sequence). The CDR3 sequence: CASSRNRGSYEQYF. The CDR3 bases are TGTGCCAGCAGCCGCAACCGCGGATCCTACGAGCAGTACTTC.

This clonotype has a count of ten or more. The gene calls are TRBV11-1 and TRBJ2-5; D gene uncertain. Trimming pared 3 bases from V and 4 bases from J, leaving 3 bases between. CDR1 is SGHAT, CDR2 FQDESV, per germline (reference sequence). The CDR3 contains 11 residues. The CDR3 sequence: CASSFSETQYF. The CDR3 bases are TGTGCCAGCAGCTTTTCAGAGACCCAGTACTTC.

In the case of this clonotype: A read error may produce the germline difference seen at one junction end. The J gene is TRBJ1-1, the V gene TRBV11-3; D remains ambiguous. Germline CDR1 is SGHNT and CDR2 is YENEEA. The CDR3 runs to 14 residues. As DNA, the CDR3 is TGTGCCGGCAGCCCAAGAGGGAAGAACACTGAAGCTTTCTTT. Its protein product is CAGSPRGKNTEAFF.

The chain has TRBV18 and TRBJ2-3; D gene unclear. Between the trimmed V and J ends, which lost 2 bases and 5 bases, there was a span of 5 bases. CDR3 length: 12 amino acids. Per the germline V gene, CDR1 is KGHSH and CDR2 is LQKENI. The CDR3 region has the DNA TGTGCCAGCTCACCAGTTGGAGATACGCAGTATTTT. As protein: CASSPVGDTQYF.